The 27 T cell receptor beta chains presented below share a single source sample, sequenced in a study of cytomegalovirus exposure and HLA in healthy donors. Vbeta (60) and Jbeta (13) primers were used in the PCR. Only in-frame clones appear in the TCRdb table, and some are missing; sequencing was by immunoSEQ multiplex PCR. In the table there are about 190,000 clones, more than 70% of which are singletons. Sequencing was performed on PBMCs. These receptors were collected from a man aged 25-40 years in good health and CMV-seropositive.

The V gene is TRBV4-3, the J gene TRBJ1-5; D ambiguous. Germline CDR1 and CDR2: LGHNA and YSLEER. V shed 1 base and J shed 5 bases, with 9 bases lying between them. The CDR3 totals 14 residues. CDR3 DNA sequence: TGCGCCAGCAGCCAAGTGGCCCCGTATCAGCCCCAGCATTTT. It is translated as CASSQVAPYQPQHF.

This chain joins TRBV11-2 and TRBJ1-3; D is unclear. The CDR3 totals 15 residues. V was shortened by 2 bases and J by 2 bases, with 10 bases between the two germline ends. Germline V gives CDR1 SGHAT, CDR2 FQNNGV. CDR3 sequence (DNA): TGTGCCAGCAGCTTATACGTTAGCGCTGGAAACACCATATATTTT. This encodes CASSLYVSAGNTIYF.

The table lists this clone with a few counts. CDR3 amino acids: CASSQDRAGRDSPLHF. As DNA, the CDR3 is TGCGCCAGCAGCCAAGATAGGGCGGGAAGGGATTCACCCCTCCACTTT. The rearrangement joins TRBV4-3 to TRBJ1-6; D is unclear. Germline CDR1 and CDR2: LGHNA and YSLEER. The CDR3 covers 16 residues. V was clipped by 0 bases and J by 8 bases, with 14 bases between them.

The genes are TRBV7-8 and TRBJ2-7; unclear D gene. The CDR3 loop spans 13 amino acids. The germline CDR1 and CDR2 sequences are SGHVS and FQNEAQ. V was shortened by 1 base and J by 7 bases, with 11 bases between the two germline ends. The CDR3 DNA reads as TGTGCCAGCAGCTTAGTGTTCCGAGCTGAGCAGTACTTC. Translation gives CASSLVFRAEQYF.

This clone was seen only once. V is TRBV19 and J is TRBJ2-3; TRBD2 matches at 10 bases. With 3 bases clipped from V and 4 bases from J, the junction kept 13 bases outside the gene matches. In germline, CDR1 is LNHDA, CDR2 SQIVND (reference sequence). The CDR3 consists of 18 residues. Here the CDR3 DNA reads TGTGCCAGTAGTATGGTGACGAGCGGGGGGGCCGGGTCAGATACGCAGTATTTT. Amino acids: CASSMVTSGGAGSDTQYF. Using reference TRBV19 and TRBJ2-3 for the parts outside the CDR3, the full variable domain is DGGITQSPKYLFRKEGQNVTLSCEQNLNHDAMYWYRQDPGQGLRLIYYSQIVNDFQKGDIAEGYSVSREKKESFPLTVTSAQKNPTAFYLCASSMVTSGGAGSDTQYFGPGTRLTVL.

This sequence joins TRBV5-1 and TRBJ2-3, with D possibly being TRBD1 (5 bases). This CDR3 spans 16 amino acids. The germline V and J ends were trimmed by 0 bases and 3 bases, with 14 bases remaining between them. Germline V gene sequence: CDR1 SGHRS, CDR2 YFSETQ. CDR3 residues: CASSLGGSPGTDTQYF. CDR3 bases: TGCGCCAGCAGCTTGGGTGGATCCCCAGGGACAGATACGCAGTATTTT. The complete variable domain, with remaining parts taken from reference TRBV5-1 and TRBJ2-3, reads KAGVTQTPRYLIKTRGQQVTLSCSPISGHRSVSWYQQTPGQGLQFLFEYFSETQRNKGNFPGRFSGRQFSNSRSEMNVSTLELGDSALYLCASSLGGSPGTDTQYFGPGTRLTVL.

The rearrangement uses TRBV19 and TRBJ2-5; D possibly corresponds to TRBD1 (5 bases). Germline V gene lookup returns CDR1 LNHDA and CDR2 SQIVND (reference sequence). This CDR3 spans 14 amino acids. V was pared by 3 bases and J by 2 bases, with 10 bases between. CDR3 loop: CASSMKAGQETQYF. CDR3 sequence (DNA): TGTGCCAGTAGTATGAAGGCAGGGCAAGAGACCCAGTACTTC.

The genes are TRBV7-9 and TRBJ1-1; perhaps TRBD1 as D (6 bases). This CDR3 region has 14 residues. Trimming shortened V by 5 bases and J by 2 bases, and 12 bases separated the two germline ends. The germline CDR1 and CDR2 sequences are SEHNR and FQNEAQ (reference sequence). CDR3 protein: CASSGYRANTEAFF. The CDR3 DNA reads as TGTGCCAGCAGCGGGTACAGGGCTAACACTGAAGCTTTCTTT. Together with reference TRBV7-9 and TRBJ1-1, the CDR3 gives the full variable domain: DTGVSQNPRHKITKRGQNVTFRCDPISEHNRLYWYRQTLGQGPEFLTYFQNEAQLEKSRLLSDRFSAERPKGSFSTLEIQRTEQGDSAMYLCASSGYRANTEAFFGQGTRLTVV.

The V gene is TRBV4-2, the J gene TRBJ1-5; D possibly corresponds to TRBD1 (5 bases). Between the trimmed V and J ends, which lost 0 bases and 1 base, there was a span of 7 bases. The CDR3 runs to 15 residues. Germline V gives CDR1 LGHNA, CDR2 YNFKEQ. The CDR3 coding sequence is TGTGCCAGCAGCCAAGAGGGGGGGAGCAATCAGCCCCAGCATTTT. Translation: CASSQEGGSNQPQHF.

The chain joins TRBV27 to TRBJ1-2; TRBD1 is a possible D gene (5 bases). V was clipped by 3 bases and J by 4 bases, with 15 bases between them. The CDR3 is 15 amino acids. Germline-derived CDR1 and CDR2 are MNHEY and SMNVEV (reference sequence). Here the CDR3 reads CASSFGAGSIYGYTF. The DNA for the CDR3 is TGTGCCAGCAGTTTTGGGGCAGGGTCTATCTATGGCTACACCTTC.

This rearrangement joins TRBV7-2 to TRBJ2-6; 10 nucleotides align to TRBD1. The CDR3 contains 18 residues. The germline V gene has CDR1 SGHTA and CDR2 FQGNSA. The V segment lost 2 bases and the J segment 1 base; nucleotides outside the gene matches: 5. The DNA for the CDR3 is TGTGCCAGCAGCTTACGTGGGACAGGGGTTTCTGGGGCCAACGTCCTGACTTTC. Its protein product is CASSLRGTGVSGANVLTF.

This clone was recorded only once. The chain carries TRBV2 and TRBJ2-6; possibly TRBD1 for D (6 bases). CDR3 length equals 15 residues. CDR1 is SNHLY and CDR2 is FYNNEI in the germline V gene. Trimming cost V 6 bases and J 3 bases, with 12 bases left between them. The CDR3, as DNA: TGTGCCAGCAGCCTCAGGGGTAGTGGGGCCAACGTCCTGACTTTC. Its translation is CASSLRGSGANVLTF.

CDR3 in DNA: TGTGCCGCGCCTGTTCGGGGAAGTGGCGGAAGCACAGATACGCAGTATTTT. Protein: CAAPVRGSGGSTDTQYF. The rearrangement links TRBV2 to TRBJ2-3; tentative D call: TRBD2 (5 bases). Trimming took off 11 bases at V and 0 bases at J, with 24 bases between the two ends. Looked up from germline, CDR1 is SNHLY and CDR2 is FYNNEI. The CDR3 contains 17 residues.

The chain is built from TRBV19 and TRBJ1-1, with TRBD1 matching over 11 bases. The length of the CDR3 is 13 residues. Germline CDR1 reads LNHDA; CDR2 reads SQIVND (reference sequence). V was pared by 7 bases and J by 5 bases, with 3 bases of the junction left unmatched. Here the CDR3 reads CASIGTGGTEAFF. CDR3 bases: TGTGCCAGTATCGGGACAGGGGGAACTGAAGCTTTCTTT.

The V call is TRBV9, the J call TRBJ2-5; TRBD2 agrees at 12 bases. Germline CDR1 and CDR2: SGDLS and YYNGEE. This CDR3 is 15 amino acids long. V dropped 3 bases and J dropped 4; count of bases not matched to a gene: 4. The CDR3 protein is CASSASGGAVETQYF. As DNA, the CDR3 is TGTGCCAGCAGCGCTAGCGGGGGGGCCGTAGAGACCCAGTACTTC.

V and J are TRBV15 and TRBJ2-7; D might be TRBD2 (6 bases). Germline CDR1 reads LNHNV; CDR2 reads YYDKDF (reference sequence). V was pared by 1 base and J by 7 bases, with 17 bases between. The CDR3 has 15 residues. CDR3 bases: TGTGCCACCAGCAGAGGACTAGGCCGGGCGGGAGAGCAGTACTTC. Encoded protein: CATSRGLGRAGEQYF.

A few counts support this clone. The chain uses TRBV5-4 and TRBJ1-1; 8 nucleotides agree with TRBD1. The CDR3 contains 16 residues. The germline CDR1 and CDR2 sequences are SGHNT and YYREEE (reference sequence). V lost 0 bases and J lost 0; bases outside the gene matches: 4. Written as DNA, the CDR3 is TGTGCCAGCAGCTTGGGACAGGGGAACATGAACACTGAAGCTTTCTTT. Amino acid sequence: CASSLGQGNMNTEAFF.

The genes are TRBV12-5 and TRBJ1-1, with D possibly TRBD1 on 5 matching bases. The CDR3 is 11 residues long. Germline V gives CDR1 LGHNT, CDR2 FRNRAP. Trimming stripped 7 bases from V and 8 bases from J, with 11 bases between. The CDR3 coding sequence is TGTGCTAGTGACCCGGGGGGGGAAGCTTTCTTT. Residues: CASDPGGEAFF.

This clone was seen a handful of times. This chain uses TRBV4-3 with TRBJ2-7; TRBD2 might be the D (6 bases). The CDR3 is 15 residues long. The V end was cut by 0 bases, the J end by 3 bases, with 12 bases between. CDR1 LGHNA and CDR2 YSLEER come from the germline V gene. The CDR3 DNA sequence: TGCGCCAGCAGCCAAGAAGGAGGGTTCCTCTACGAGCAGTACTTC. Amino acid sequence: CASSQEGGFLYEQYF.

V gene TRBV10-3 combines with J gene TRBJ2-3; 9 nucleotides match TRBD1. The CDR3 totals 14 residues. The germline gives CDR1 ENHRY, CDR2 SYGVKD. With 7 bases clipped from V and 0 bases from J, the junction kept 2 bases outside the gene matches. The chain's CDR3 is CAITGQGSTDTQYF. As DNA, the CDR3 is TGTGCCATCACGGGACAGGGCAGCACAGATACGCAGTATTTT.

This clone was recorded a few times. The chain couples TRBV5-4 to TRBJ2-5; TRBD2 might be the D (6 bases). Per the germline V gene, CDR1 is SGHNT and CDR2 is YYREEE (reference sequence). V lost 5 bases and J lost 1, with 9 bases in between. This CDR3 spans 13 amino acids. DNA for the CDR3: TGTGCCAGCAGTCGGGAGACCCAAGAGACCCAGTACTTC. Translation gives CASSRETQETQYF.

This chain uses TRBV7-8 with TRBJ1-5, with D unclear. The CDR3 is made up of 14 amino acids. With 2 bases removed from V and 6 bases from J, the gap between germline ends came to 11 bases. Germline CDR1 SGHVS, CDR2 FQNEAQ. The CDR3: CASSLPGVGQPQHF. The CDR3, as DNA: TGTGCCAGCAGCTTACCCGGGGTCGGTCAGCCCCAGCATTTT.

The chain is built from TRBV29-1 and TRBJ2-7, with D maybe TRBD2 (5 bases). This CDR3 is 14 amino acids long. Germline assignment: CDR1 SQVTM and CDR2 ANQGSEA. Trimming took off 4 bases at V and 6 bases at J, with 19 bases between the two ends. CDR3 DNA: TGCAGCGTTGGATTTTCCGGGATTCTTGGCGAGCAGTACTTC. Encoded protein: CSVGFSGILGEQYF.

This chain connects TRBV20-1 to TRBJ2-1; 8 bases are a match to TRBD2. CDR3 length: 11 amino acids. The trim removed 6 bases at V and 8 bases at J, leaving 3 bases unmatched. Germline V CDR1 and CDR2: DFQATT, SNEGSKA (reference sequence). CDR3 sequence (DNA): TGCAGTGCCAGGACTAGCCATGAGCAGTTCTTC. This encodes CSARTSHEQFF.

V is TRBV10-2 and J is TRBJ2-2, with TRBD1 matching 8 bases. This CDR3 is built from 14 residues. The ends lost 6 bases at V and 7 bases at J; junction bases unmatched: 7. Germline V CDR1 and CDR2: WSHSY, SAAADI. CDR3: CASRPTGAGGELFF. In DNA form, the CDR3 reads TGCGCCAGCAGACCGACAGGGGCAGGCGGGGAGCTGTTTTTT.

This chain uses TRBV29-1 with TRBJ1-1; 9 bases map to TRBD1. The trim removed 4 bases at V and 0 bases at J, leaving 3 bases unmatched. The CDR3 contains 14 residues. Germline V gene sequence: CDR1 SQVTM, CDR2 ANQGSEA. CDR3 residues: CSVGRDRVNTEAFF. Written as DNA, the CDR3 is TGCAGCGTTGGGAGGGACAGGGTGAACACTGAAGCTTTCTTT. The entire variable domain, with the rest obtained from reference TRBV29-1 and TRBJ1-1, is as follows: SAVISQKPSRDICQRGTSLTIQCQVDSQVTMMFWYRQQPGQSLTLIATANQGSEATYESGFVIDKFPISRPNLTFSTLTVSNMSPEDSSIYLCSVGRDRVNTEAFFGQGTRLTVV.

DNA of the CDR3: TGTGCCAGCAGTTGGGGGACTGGGAGGGGAGATACGCAGTATTTT. Translated, it gives CASSWGTGRGDTQYF. This sequence joins TRBV2 and TRBJ2-3, with 7 bases identical to TRBD2. CDR1 SNHLY and CDR2 FYNNEI come from the germline V gene. The junction had 10 bases not matched to a gene; V was cut back by 5 bases and J by 5 bases. This CDR3 comprises 15 residues.